The 17 T cell receptor beta chains below come from one sample, sequenced in a study of identical twins. TCRdb re-derived calls from the 5' RACE reads in MiXCR, one entry per CDR3 protein. This table has some 500,000 distinct CDR3 sequences, approximately 15% appearing once. These same records also appear under a second study, on yellow fever vaccine responses in identical twins.

The material sequenced was CD4+ T cells sorted from blood. Receptor source: a woman between 18 and 30 years old in good health.

This chain uses TRBV20-1 with TRBJ2-3; 8 positions agree with TRBD2. Germline CDR1 reads DFQATT; CDR2 reads SNEGSKA (reference sequence). V shed 3 bases and J 2 bases; nucleotides not matched to a gene: 10. CDR3 length equals 16 residues. The CDR3 DNA reads as TGCAGTGCTAGGGACGACGGGAGGGCCCCCACAGATACGCAGTATTTT. Encoded protein: CSARDDGRAPTDTQYF.

Only a few counts were recorded for this clonotype. The gene calls are TRBV10-3 and TRBJ2-1; a weak D match, TRBD1 (7 bases). The V end lost 6 bases, the J end lost 5 bases, and 14 bases lay between the germline ends. The CDR3 has 14 residues. Per germline, CDR1 ENHRY and CDR2 SYGVKD. In DNA form, the CDR3 reads TGTGCCATCAGATTGGAGGGACAGAACAATGAGCAGTTCTTC. Translation: CAIRLEGQNNEQFF.

This clonotype was observed a handful of times. The chain joins TRBV7-9 to TRBJ2-3; D remains unclear. CDR1 is SEHNR, CDR2 FQNEAQ, per germline (reference sequence). The CDR3 has 15 residues. V was shortened by 0 bases and J by 2 bases, with 9 bases between the two germline ends. CDR3 region: CASSLAAEYTDTQYF. Here the CDR3 DNA reads TGTGCCAGCAGCTTAGCGGCAGAGTACACAGATACGCAGTATTTT.

The J gene is TRBJ1-1, the V gene TRBV7-9; D gene uncertain. Germline CDR1 and CDR2: SEHNR and FQNEAQ (reference sequence). The V gene lost 1 base and the J gene lost 6 bases, with 12 bases spanning the gap. The CDR3 runs to 14 residues. As DNA, the CDR3 is TGTGCCAGCAGCTTAGAGGGCGGTTTCGCTGAAGCTTTCTTT. Protein product: CASSLEGGFAEAFF.

The chain couples TRBV2 to TRBJ2-4; 11 nucleotides align to TRBD2. The CDR3 has 15 residues. V lost 6 bases and J lost 15; bases outside the gene matches: 16. CDR1 is SNHLY and CDR2 is FYNNEI in the germline V gene. CDR3 sequence (DNA): TGTGCCAGCAGAGAGGGCTTGGGACTAGCGGACACGGTGTACTTC. This encodes CASREGLGLADTVYF.

In this sample, this clonotype turned up a few times. V gene TRBV4-3 combines with J gene TRBJ2-7, with TRBD1 identical over 8 bases. The junction had 9 bases not matched to a gene; V was cut back by 5 bases and J by 6 bases. Germline V gene sequence: CDR1 LGHNA, CDR2 YSLEER. The CDR3 loop spans 14 amino acids. The chain's CDR3 is CASSSFQGAREQYF. In DNA, the CDR3 is TGCGCCAGCAGCTCCTTCCAGGGGGCGCGCGAGCAGTACTTC.

This clonotype was picked up many times. The chain links TRBV3-1 to TRBJ2-1; D unclear. The CDR3 is 14 residues long. V lost 1 base and J lost 0, with 4 bases in between. Germline V gene lookup returns CDR1 LGHDT and CDR2 YNNKEL (reference sequence). The CDR3 DNA reads TGTGCCAGCAGCCAAGCGGTCTCCTACAATGAGCAGTTCTTC. Protein: CASSQAVSYNEQFF.

This clonotype occurred a few times. J is TRBJ1-2 and V is TRBV20-1, with 10 bases lining up with TRBD1. The CDR3 extends over 15 amino acids. Looked up from germline, CDR1 is DFQATT and CDR2 is SNEGSKA (reference sequence). Germline trimming cut 2 bases from V and 5 bases from J; bases unmatched to any gene: 8. The CDR3 here is CSARNGGQGLYGYTF. The DNA of the CDR3 is TGCAGTGCTAGAAACGGGGGACAGGGGTTATATGGCTACACCTTC.

The chain combines TRBV30 with TRBJ1-2, with D maybe TRBD1 (5 bases). CDR3 length: 13 amino acids. CDR1 and CDR2 from the germline V gene are GTSNPN and SVGIG (reference sequence). Trimming stripped 2 bases from V and 3 bases from J, with 10 bases between. CDR3 protein: CAWSRGADYGYTF. In nucleotides, the CDR3 is TGTGCCTGGAGTCGCGGGGCAGACTATGGCTACACCTTC. The full variable domain, with the rest looked up from reference TRBV30 and TRBJ1-2, is SQTIHQWPATLVQPVGSPLSLECTVEGTSNPNLYWYRQAAGRGLQLLFYSVGIGQISSEVPQNLSASRPQDRQFILSSKKLLLSDSGFYLCAWSRGADYGYTFGSGTRLTVV.

Only a few counts were recorded for this clonotype. The chain employs TRBV7-2 and TRBJ2-4, with 12 bases identical to TRBD2. V lost 3 bases and J lost 1; bases outside the gene matches: 4. The V gene's germline CDR1 is SGHTA and CDR2 FQGNSA. The CDR3 is made up of 17 amino acids. The CDR3 is CASSLGLAGAAKNIQYF. The CDR3, as DNA: TGTGCCAGCAGCTTGGGACTAGCGGGTGCTGCCAAAAACATTCAGTACTTC.

This clonotype showed up many times. The CDR3 DNA is TGTGCCAGCACCCCTGCGGGGGGCTCTGGAAACACCATATATTTT. Translation: CASTPAGGSGNTIYF. V and J are TRBV12-3 or TRBV12-4 and TRBJ1-3, with D possibly being TRBD1 (5 bases). The CDR3 runs 15 residues. V lost 7 bases and J lost 0, with 13 bases in between.

This clonotype came up a few times. The chain joins TRBV12-3 or TRBV12-4 to TRBJ2-2; TRBD2 agrees at 8 bases. Germline trimming cut 7 bases from V and 6 bases from J; bases unmatched to any gene: 13. This CDR3 has 16 amino acids. The CDR3 coding sequence is TGTGCCAGCACTTCGGGGGGACTAGTCTCCCCCGGGGAGCTGTTTTTT. Protein product: CASTSGGLVSPGELFF.

The chain links TRBV3-1 to TRBJ2-7; unclear D gene. V lost 1 base, J lost 6 bases, and 10 bases lay in between. In germline, CDR1 is LGHDT, CDR2 YNNKEL (reference sequence). This CDR3 has 13 residues. The CDR3, as DNA: TGTGCCAGCAGCCAAGTGCTAGGAGTCGAGCAGTACTTC. Amino acids: CASSQVLGVEQYF.

This clonotype was detected only a few times. This chain connects TRBV5-1 to TRBJ2-1; 14 bases fit TRBD2. Germline V CDR1 and CDR2: SGHRS, YFSETQ. The CDR3 totals 15 residues. V shed 5 bases and J 8 bases; nucleotides not matched to a gene: 6. The CDR3 DNA is TGCGCCAGCAGTGCGACTAGCGGGGGGGGCCATGAGCAGTTCTTC. Amino acids: CASSATSGGGHEQFF. Supplemented by reference TRBV5-1 and TRBJ2-1, the full variable domain reads KAGVTQTPRYLIKTRGQQVTLSCSPISGHRSVSWYQQTPGQGLQFLFEYFSETQRNKGNFPGRFSGRQFSNSRSEMNVSTLELGDSALYLCASSATSGGGHEQFFGPGTRLTVL.

This clonotype has a handful of counts. The chain has TRBV5-1 and TRBJ2-2; 7 bases match TRBD1. The CDR3 runs 13 residues. The V gene's germline CDR1 is SGHRS and CDR2 YFSETQ. After removal of 7 bases from V and 8 bases from J, the junction contained 8 bases not matched to a gene. CDR3 bases: TGCGCCAGCCGGGACAGCAAGCCGGGGGAGCTGTTTTTT. Amino acid sequence: CASRDSKPGELFF.

The chain uses TRBV24-1 and TRBJ2-1; 7 bases map to TRBD1. The CDR3 contains 16 residues. Germline V lookup: CDR1 KGHDR, CDR2 SFDVKD. The V gene end was trimmed by 4 bases and the J gene end by 10 bases; junction bases not matched to a gene: 15. CDR3 amino acids: CATSESRQGQLREQFF. CDR3 nucleotides: TGTGCCACCAGTGAAAGTAGACAGGGACAATTACGGGAGCAGTTCTTC.

The chain is built from TRBV20-1 and TRBJ1-1; perhaps TRBD1 as D (6 bases). Germline CDR1 and CDR2: DFQATT and SNEGSKA (reference sequence). The CDR3 runs to 13 residues. Trimming shortened V by 6 bases and J by 5 bases, and 16 bases separated the two germline ends. Here the CDR3 reads CSAPTRGWTEAFF. CDR3 DNA: TGCAGTGCCCCAACCAGGGGCTGGACTGAAGCTTTCTTT.